This is a list of T cell receptor beta chains from one sample in a study of control samples from healthy donors and cancer patients. Sequencing used immunoSEQ multiplex PCR; TCRdb keeps in-frame clones, though not all of them. This sample carries more than 100,000 clones, 89% of them seen once, and the ten largest clones take about 7.6%. The specimen sequenced was PBMCs. The receptor set was obtained from a man aged 45 to 65 with head and neck cancer. CDR3s include the opening cysteine and the closing phenylalanine or tryptophan. D genes are given only for firm matches. Clone size is shown for a subset of rows, as once, few, many or a class of expanded clone.

size: -
length: 15
D: -
J: TRBJ2-1
V: TRBV6-6
DNA: TGTGCCAGCAGTTACTGGACAGAGGCGGACAATGAGCAGTTCTTC
CDR3: CASSYWTEADNEQFF

size: -
length: 13
D: -
J: TRBJ1-1
V: TRBV5-5
DNA: TGTGCCAGCAGCTCACAGGGGAACACTGAAGCTTTCTTT
CDR3: CASSSQGNTEAFF

size: -
length: 13
D: -
J: TRBJ1-6
V: TRBV28
DNA: TGTGCCACCAAATTAGCCTATAATTCACCCCTCCACTTT
CDR3: CATKLAYNSPLHF

size: -
length: 14
D: TRBD1
J: TRBJ2-3
V: TRBV9
DNA: TGTGCCAGCAGCTGGGGACAGGGCACAGATACGCAGTATTTT
CDR3: CASSWGQGTDTQYF

size: -
length: 14
D: -
J: TRBJ2-2
V: TRBV5-1
DNA: TGCGCCAGTAACCAGGGATGGGGCACCGGGGAGCTGTTTTTT
CDR3: CASNQGWGTGELFF

size: -
length: 15
D: -
J: TRBJ2-5
V: TRBV5-1
DNA: TGCGCCAGCAGCGACGCCCGGGACCCTGGCGGGACCCAGTACTTC
CDR3: CASSDARDPGGTQYF

size: -
length: 11
D: -
J: TRBJ2-7
V: TRBV3-1/TRBV3-2
DNA: TGTGCCAGCAGCCAATATGGCGAGCAGTACTTC
CDR3: CASSQYGEQYF

size: -
length: 13
D: TRBD1
J: TRBJ2-3
V: TRBV19
DNA: TGTGCCAGTAAGGACAGGACTACAGATACGCAGTATTTT
CDR3: CASKDRTTDTQYF

size: -
length: 16
D: TRBD2
J: TRBJ2-5
V: TRBV7-8
DNA: TGTGCCAGCAGCCCGAGGACTAGCGGGTACCAAGAGACCCAGTACTTC
CDR3: CASSPRTSGYQETQYF

size: once
length: 11
D: -
J: TRBJ2-1
V: TRBV20-1
DNA: TGCAGTGCTCCGTACTGGGGTGCGCAGTTCTTC
CDR3: CSAPYWGAQFF

size: -
length: 14
D: TRBD1
J: TRBJ1-5
V: TRBV6-5
DNA: TGTGCCAGCGGGACAGTCAATAGCAATCAGCCCCAGCATTTT
CDR3: CASGTVNSNQPQHF

size: once
length: 13
D: TRBD1
J: TRBJ1-1
V: TRBV7-9
DNA: TGTGCCAGCAGCTTAGAGGGGACAGTTGAAGCTTTCTTT
CDR3: CASSLEGTVEAFF

size: -
length: 14
D: TRBD2
J: TRBJ2-7
V: TRBV9
DNA: TGTGCCAGCAGCCTCACTAGCGGGATCGACGAGCAGTACTTC
CDR3: CASSLTSGIDEQYF

size: -
length: 17
D: TRBD2
J: TRBJ2-1
V: TRBV18
DNA: TGTGCCAGCTCACCAGCTAGCGGGAGCCCCACCTACAATGAGCAGTTCTTC
CDR3: CASSPASGSPTYNEQFF

size: -
length: 15
D: -
J: TRBJ2-5
V: TRBV7-6
DNA: TGTGCCAGCAGTCCTTCCCTGGGGGGGCGAGAGACCCAGTACTTC
CDR3: CASSPSLGGRETQYF

size: -
length: 16
D: TRBD1
J: TRBJ1-5
V: TRBV4-2
DNA: TGTGCCAGCAGCCAAGAGGGGACAGGGGGCTTTCAGCCCCAGCATTTT
CDR3: CASSQEGTGGFQPQHF

size: -
length: 12
D: -
J: TRBJ2-1
V: TRBV13
DNA: TGTGCCAGCAGCCCAACCCGGAATGAGCAGTTCTTC
CDR3: CASSPTRNEQFF

size: -
length: 15
D: TRBD2
J: TRBJ2-5
V: TRBV5-4
DNA: TGTGCCAGCAGCCCCCGGGGAGCGGGACAAGAGACCCAGTACTTC
CDR3: CASSPRGAGQETQYF

size: once
length: 14
D: -
J: TRBJ2-7
V: TRBV6-2/TRBV6-3
DNA: TGTGCCAGCAGCTTCAGGGGACCAACCTACGAGCAGTACTTC
CDR3: CASSFRGPTYEQYF

size: -
length: 15
D: -
J: TRBJ2-3
V: TRBV3-1/TRBV3-2
DNA: TGTGCCAGCAGCCAATTTGAGGGCCGCACAGATACGCAGTATTTT
CDR3: CASSQFEGRTDTQYF

size: -
length: 13
D: -
J: TRBJ2-1
V: TRBV6-5
DNA: TGTGCCAGCAGTCCCTGGGACATCAATGAGCAGTTCTTC
CDR3: CASSPWDINEQFF

size: -
length: 16
D: TRBD2
J: TRBJ2-5
V: TRBV4-2
DNA: TGTGCCAGCAGCCCTTCCTTTAGCGGGGCCTTTAAGACCCAGTACTTC
CDR3: CASSPSFSGAFKTQYF

size: -
length: 13
D: -
J: TRBJ2-3
V: TRBV2
DNA: TGTGCCAGCAGCGCGGACTACACAGATACGCAGTATTTT
CDR3: CASSADYTDTQYF

size: -
length: 12
D: -
J: TRBJ2-7
V: TRBV28
DNA: TGTGCCAGCAGTTTGGTCGGCTACGAGCAGTACTTC
CDR3: CASSLVGYEQYF

size: -
length: 12
D: -
J: TRBJ2-7
V: TRBV11-2
DNA: TGTGCCAGCAGCTTAGGGTCCTGGGAGCAGTACTTC
CDR3: CASSLGSWEQYF

size: -
length: 15
D: -
J: TRBJ2-3
V: TRBV5-1
DNA: TGCGCCAGCAGCTTATGGCGGGAAAGTACAGATACGCAGTATTTT
CDR3: CASSLWRESTDTQYF

size: -
length: 12
D: -
J: TRBJ1-2
V: TRBV3-1/TRBV3-2
DNA: TGTGCCAGCAGCCCGGAAGGGGGGGGCTACACCTTC
CDR3: CASSPEGGGYTF

size: -
length: 13
D: -
J: TRBJ1-1
V: TRBV2
DNA: TGTGCCAGCGGGGGGGGGACGGACACTGAAGCTTTCTTT
CDR3: CASGGGTDTEAFF

size: once
length: 14
D: TRBD1
J: TRBJ1-1
V: TRBV6-5
DNA: TGTGCCAGCCACGTTGACAGGGGCGGCACTGAAGCTTTCTTT
CDR3: CASHVDRGGTEAFF

size: once
length: 16
D: -
J: TRBJ2-2
V: TRBV7-9
DNA: TGTGCCAGCAGCTTATTCTTGTTCACGGGCACCGGGGAGCTGTTTTTT
CDR3: CASSLFLFTGTGELFF

size: -
length: 15
D: TRBD2
J: TRBJ2-2
V: TRBV19
DNA: TGTGCCAGTATCCAGACTAGCGGGAGTGCCGGGGAGCTGTTTTTT
CDR3: CASIQTSGSAGELFF

size: few
length: 13
D: -
J: TRBJ1-6
V: TRBV7-9
DNA: TGTGCCAGCAGCTTAGAGGGGGATTCACCCCTCCACTTT
CDR3: CASSLEGDSPLHF

size: -
length: 17
D: TRBD1
J: TRBJ2-1
V: TRBV27
DNA: TGTGCCAGCAGTTCCTTACAGGGGGGTAACTCCTACAATGAGCAGTTCTTC
CDR3: CASSSLQGGNSYNEQFF

size: once
length: 14
D: -
J: TRBJ2-7
V: TRBV5-1
DNA: TGCGCCAGCAGCTGGGGGCCGGGTTCCTACGAGCAGTACTTC
CDR3: CASSWGPGSYEQYF

size: -
length: 13
D: -
J: TRBJ1-2
V: TRBV19
DNA: TGTGCCAGTAGTTTATACCAGGGCTCTGGCTACACCTTC
CDR3: CASSLYQGSGYTF

size: -
length: 15
D: -
J: TRBJ2-3
V: TRBV27
DNA: TGTGCCAGCAGTTTTAGCGGAGGGAGCACAGATACGCAGTATTTT
CDR3: CASSFSGGSTDTQYF

size: few
length: 15
D: TRBD1
J: TRBJ1-5
V: TRBV18
DNA: TGTGCCAGCTCACTAAGCGGACAGGGAGGTCAGCCCCAGCATTTT
CDR3: CASSLSGQGGQPQHF

size: few
length: 13
D: -
J: TRBJ2-5
V: TRBV16
DNA: TGTGCCAGCAGCCTGTCCAGGGTGGAGACCCAGTACTTC
CDR3: CASSLSRVETQYF

size: -
length: 16
D: -
J: TRBJ2-4
V: TRBV6-5
DNA: TGTGCCAGCAGTTACTCTTTTAGCCTGGCCAAAAACATTCAGTACTTC
CDR3: CASSYSFSLAKNIQYF

size: -
length: 14
D: TRBD1
J: TRBJ2-2
V: TRBV30
DNA: TGTGCCTGGAGAAACACAGGGGGCTTCGGGGAGCTGTTTTTT
CDR3: CAWRNTGGFGELFF

size: -
length: 12
D: -
J: TRBJ2-1
V: TRBV27
DNA: TGTGCCAGCAGCCCCCAGTACAATGAGCAGTTCTTC
CDR3: CASSPQYNEQFF

size: few
length: 16
D: -
J: TRBJ2-6
V: TRBV23-1
DNA: TGCGCCAGCATCTCGGCAGGGGACTCTGGGGCCAACGTCCTGACTTTC
CDR3: CASISAGDSGANVLTF

size: -
length: 13
D: -
J: TRBJ2-1
V: TRBV5-6
DNA: TGTGCCAGCAGCCCTCGGGTTTTCAATGAGCAGTTCTTC
CDR3: CASSPRVFNEQFF

size: -
length: 16
D: TRBD1
J: TRBJ1-6
V: TRBV9
DNA: TGTGCCAGCAGCGCCTCATCCGGGACAGGGGTACCACCCCTCCACTTT
CDR3: CASSASSGTGVPPLHF

size: -
length: 13
D: -
J: TRBJ2-5
V: TRBV30
DNA: TGTGCCTGGAGTGAGGGAGAAGAAGAGACCCAGTACTTC
CDR3: CAWSEGEEETQYF

size: -
length: 13
D: -
J: TRBJ1-5
V: TRBV6-1
DNA: TGTGCCAGCAGTGAACCCCTAGTACAGCCCCAGCATTTT
CDR3: CASSEPLVQPQHF

size: -
length: 14
D: -
J: TRBJ2-1
V: TRBV11-2
DNA: TGTGCCAGCAGCCTCAGTGGCTCCTACAATGAGCAGTTCTTC
CDR3: CASSLSGSYNEQFF

size: -
length: 13
D: -
J: TRBJ2-2
V: TRBV9
DNA: TGTGCCAGCAGCGTGGGGGAGTCGCGGGAGCTGTTTTTT
CDR3: CASSVGESRELFF

size: -
length: 16
D: TRBD2
J: TRBJ2-2
V: TRBV5-6
DNA: TGTGCCAGCAGCCGCCGCGGGGGGGTCAACACCGGGGAGCTGTTTTTT
CDR3: CASSRRGGVNTGELFF

size: -
length: 14
D: -
J: TRBJ1-1
V: TRBV18
DNA: TGTGCCAGCTCACCGGTGGTCGAGCGGCTTGAAGCTTTCTTT
CDR3: CASSPVVERLEAFF

size: -
length: 16
D: -
J: TRBJ1-2
V: TRBV10-2
DNA: TGCGCCAGCAGTGAGTCGTACAGGGTCCTCGGCTATGGCTACACCTTC
CDR3: CASSESYRVLGYGYTF

size: -
length: 15
D: -
J: TRBJ2-7
V: TRBV18
DNA: TGTGCCAGCTCACCAGCGGTTGCTGCGAACTACGAGCAGTACTTC
CDR3: CASSPAVAANYEQYF

size: -
length: 14
D: -
J: TRBJ2-7
V: TRBV5-1
DNA: TGCGCCAGCAGCCCGGGGTCAGGCCTCGACGAGCAGTACTTC
CDR3: CASSPGSGLDEQYF

size: -
length: 18
D: -
J: TRBJ2-7
V: TRBV30
DNA: TGTGCCTGGAGTGTCGTCCGTGGAAACTGGGACTCCTCCTACGAGCAGTACTTC
CDR3: CAWSVVRGNWDSSYEQYF

size: -
length: 12
D: -
J: TRBJ1-2
V: TRBV24-1
DNA: TGTGCCACCAGTGAAGGGGACTATGGCTACACCTTC
CDR3: CATSEGDYGYTF

size: -
length: 14
D: -
J: TRBJ2-7
V: TRBV19
DNA: TGTGCCAGTAGTATAGGGACAGTTTACGACGAGCAGTACTTC
CDR3: CASSIGTVYDEQYF

size: -
length: 14
D: -
J: TRBJ1-2
V: TRBV7-9
DNA: TGTGCCAGCAGCTCCGAAAGAGATGGGAATGGCTACACCTTC
CDR3: CASSSERDGNGYTF

size: few
length: 15
D: -
J: TRBJ1-5
V: TRBV19
DNA: TGTGCCAGTAGTGCACTTCTTAGCAGCAATCAGCCCCAGCATTTT
CDR3: CASSALLSSNQPQHF

size: -
length: 15
D: TRBD2
J: TRBJ2-7
V: TRBV19
DNA: TGTGCCAGTAGTATACTCAAGGGGACTACCTACGAGCAGTACTTC
CDR3: CASSILKGTTYEQYF

size: -
length: 11
D: -
J: TRBJ2-2
V: TRBV3-1/TRBV3-2
DNA: TGTGCCAGCGAACAAACCGGGGAGCTGTTTTTT
CDR3: CASEQTGELFF